The sequence of this T cell receptor beta chain was determined in a study of a mutant IDH1 vaccine in newly diagnosed glioma. Study overall: Investigators started vaccination 4-6 weeks after radiotherapy alone, or with temozolomide cycles.

Study results and limitations: Alterations occurring in top peripheral T cell clonotypes seemed unrelated to pseudoprogression. Altogether, about 95% of patients exhibited vaccine-induced immune responses.

As for time point: week 23, last vaccination. Doses comprised 300 ug of mutant IDH1 20-mer peptide each, plus topical imiquimod. In every donor, the tumor was a new WHO grade 3 or 4 IDH1-mutant, ATRX-lost astrocytoma. The CDR3 is made up of 14 amino acids. CDR1 SGHTA and CDR2 FQGNSA come from the germline V gene. Trimming left V 6 bases short and J 1 base short, with 10 bases between. Profiled with immunoSEQ multiplex PCR; TCRdb holds only in-frame clones, not every one. The table shows about 60,000 clones, with around 82% occurring only once. Regarding this clone: Its specificity is not known.

The sequence was collected from a man between 18 and 35 years old with glioma. The chain employs TRBV7-2 and TRBJ1-3; the D gene is possibly TRBD1 (6 bases). The sample in question was PBMCs, obtained from a glioma patient whose treatment included an IDH1 peptide vaccine. The CDR3 sequence: CASSYRVSGNTIYF. CDR3 coding DNA: TGTGCCAGCAGTTACAGGGTTTCTGGAAACACCATATATTTT. The complete variable domain, with remaining parts taken from reference TRBV7-2 and TRBJ1-3, reads GAGVSQSPSNKVTEKGKDVELRCDPISGHTALYWYRQSLGQGLEFLIYFQGNSAPDKSGLPSDRFSAERTGGSVSTLTIQRTQQEDSAVYLCASSYRVSGNTIYFGEGSWLTVV.